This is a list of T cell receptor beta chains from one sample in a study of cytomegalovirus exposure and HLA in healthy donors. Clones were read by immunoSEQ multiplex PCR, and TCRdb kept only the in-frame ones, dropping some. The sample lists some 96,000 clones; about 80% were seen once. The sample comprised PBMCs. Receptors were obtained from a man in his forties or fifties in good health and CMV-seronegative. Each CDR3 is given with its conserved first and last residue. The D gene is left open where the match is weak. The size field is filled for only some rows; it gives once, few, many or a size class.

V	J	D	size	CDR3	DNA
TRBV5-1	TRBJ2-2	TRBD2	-	CASSKGLAERGELFF	TGCGCCAGCAGCAAGGGACTAGCGGAGAGGGGGGAGCTGTTTTTT
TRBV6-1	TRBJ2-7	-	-	CASSSRRVGSYEQYF	TGTGCCAGCAGCTCACGCAGGGTAGGGTCCTACGAGCAGTACTTC
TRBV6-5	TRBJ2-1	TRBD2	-	CASSYGREGRNEQFF	TGTGCCAGCAGTTACGGGCGGGAGGGGAGGAATGAGCAGTTCTTC
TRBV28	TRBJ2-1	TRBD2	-	CASSFSGGINEQFF	TGTGCCAGCAGTTTTAGCGGGGGAATAAATGAGCAGTTCTTC
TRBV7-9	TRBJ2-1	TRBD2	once	CASSSAPSGAPYNEQFF	TGTGCCAGCAGTTCCGCTCCTAGCGGAGCCCCCTACAATGAGCAGTTCTTC
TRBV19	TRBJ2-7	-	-	CASSITVGEQYF	TGTGCCAGTAGTATAACCGTCGGGGAGCAGTACTTC
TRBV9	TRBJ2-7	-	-	CASSVAGGGGRDEQYF	TGTGCCAGCAGCGTAGCTGGAGGGGGTGGGAGGGACGAGCAGTACTTC
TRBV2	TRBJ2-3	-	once	CATRGRSTDTQYF	TGTGCTACCAGGGGCCGGTCCACAGATACGCAGTATTTT
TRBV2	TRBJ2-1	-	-	CANHRDSPVYNEQFF	TGTGCCAACCACCGGGACTCACCTGTCTACAATGAGCAGTTCTTC
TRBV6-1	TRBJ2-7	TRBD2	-	CASFRTSGTYEQYF	TGTGCCAGCTTCCGGACTAGCGGGACCTACGAGCAGTACTTC
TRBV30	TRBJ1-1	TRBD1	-	CAWSAGGAGVNTEAFF	TGTGCCTGGAGTGCAGGGGGCGCCGGGGTGAACACTGAAGCTTTCTTT
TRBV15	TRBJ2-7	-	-	CATSRAGAGGGEQYF	TGTGCCACCAGCAGAGCGGGGGCAGGGGGAGGCGAGCAGTACTTC
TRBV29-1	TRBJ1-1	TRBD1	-	CSVGQGGNTEAFF	TGCAGCGTTGGACAGGGAGGGAACACTGAAGCTTTCTTT
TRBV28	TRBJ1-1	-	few	CASSLGRAGDTEAFF	TGTGCCAGCAGTTTAGGCAGGGCAGGGGACACTGAAGCTTTCTTT
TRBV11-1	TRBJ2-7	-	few	CASSSFYEQYF	TGTGCCAGCAGCTCGTTCTACGAGCAGTACTTC
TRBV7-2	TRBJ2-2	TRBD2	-	CASPPGGGGGELFF	TGTGCCAGCCCCCCGGGGGGGGGCGGCGGGGAGCTGTTTTTT
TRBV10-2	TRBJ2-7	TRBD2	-	CASTQASGSSYEQYF	TGCGCCAGCACCCAGGCTAGCGGGAGCTCCTACGAGCAGTACTTC
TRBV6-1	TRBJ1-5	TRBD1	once	CASRGDRGGNQPQHF	TGTGCCAGCAGGGGCGACAGGGGCGGCAATCAGCCCCAGCATTTT
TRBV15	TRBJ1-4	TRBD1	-	CATSSLEQGAQEKLFF	TGTGCCACCAGCAGTTTGGAACAGGGGGCGCAAGAAAAACTGTTTTTT
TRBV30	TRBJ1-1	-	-	CAWSGFSDRHTEAFF	TGTGCCTGGAGTGGATTCTCCGACAGACACACTGAAGCTTTCTTT
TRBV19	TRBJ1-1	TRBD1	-	CASRGSGTGHLNTEAFF	TGTGCCAGTAGAGGATCCGGGACAGGGCACCTGAACACTGAAGCTTTCTTT
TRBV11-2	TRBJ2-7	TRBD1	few	CASSLAGQGFHEQYF	TGTGCCAGCAGCTTGGCGGGACAGGGATTCCACGAGCAGTACTTC
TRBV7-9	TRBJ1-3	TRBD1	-	CSSSLRDSTSSGNTIYF	TGTTCCAGCAGCTTACGGGACAGTACGAGCTCTGGAAACACCATATATTTT
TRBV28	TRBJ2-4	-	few	CASSPPGVGPIQYF	TGTGCCAGCAGTCCCCCGGGGGTTGGCCCCATTCAGTACTTC
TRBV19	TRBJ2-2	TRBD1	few	CASSIDSSTGSTGELFF	TGTGCCAGTAGTATAGACTCCTCGACAGGGAGCACCGGGGAGCTGTTTTTT
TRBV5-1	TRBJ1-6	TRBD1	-	CASRGTGYNSPLHF	TGCGCCAGCCGGGGGACAGGGTATAATTCACCCCTCCACTTT
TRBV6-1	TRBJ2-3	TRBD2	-	CASSGGLAGADTQYF	TGTGCCAGCAGTGGGGGACTAGCGGGAGCAGATACGCAGTATTTT
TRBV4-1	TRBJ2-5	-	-	CASSQDRSGPRTQETQYF	TGCGCCAGCAGCCAAGATCGGAGCGGCCCGAGAACCCAAGAGACCCAGTACTTC
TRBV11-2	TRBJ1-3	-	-	CASSPGGGNTIYF	TGTGCCAGCAGCCCGGGGGGGGGAAACACCATATATTTT
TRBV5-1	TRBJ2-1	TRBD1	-	CASSVQGPPVEQFF	TGCGCCAGCAGCGTACAGGGGCCGCCGGTTGAGCAGTTCTTC
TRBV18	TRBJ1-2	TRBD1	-	CASSPLGQGRYGYTF	TGTGCCAGCTCACCCTTGGGACAGGGGCGCTATGGCTACACCTTC
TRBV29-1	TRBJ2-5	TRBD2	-	CSVKVAGGQETQYF	TGCAGCGTTAAGGTAGCGGGAGGGCAAGAGACCCAGTACTTC
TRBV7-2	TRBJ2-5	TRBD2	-	CASSLPTSGMETQYF	TGTGCCAGCAGCTTACCGACTAGCGGGATGGAGACCCAGTACTTC
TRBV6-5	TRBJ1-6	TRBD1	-	CASSYSGDRGGSPLHF	TGTGCCAGCAGTTACTCGGGTGACAGGGGTGGTTCACCCCTCCACTTT
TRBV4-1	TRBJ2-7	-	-	CASSQPTTRNSYEQYF	TGCGCCAGCAGCCAACCGACGACACGGAACTCCTACGAGCAGTACTTC
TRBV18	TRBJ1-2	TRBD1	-	CASSLGQGQGYTF	TGTGCCAGCTCACTTGGACAGGGCCAGGGCTACACCTTC
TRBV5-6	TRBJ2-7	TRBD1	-	CASSLLWTGLPEQYF	TGTGCCAGCAGCTTACTGTGGACAGGGCTCCCCGAGCAGTACTTC
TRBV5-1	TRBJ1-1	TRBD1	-	CASSLGQANTEAFF	TGCGCCAGCAGCCTAGGACAGGCCAACACTGAAGCTTTCTTT
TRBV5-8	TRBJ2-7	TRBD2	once	CASSPRLAGGHEQYF	TGTGCCAGCAGCCCCCGACTAGCGGGCGGCCACGAGCAGTACTTC
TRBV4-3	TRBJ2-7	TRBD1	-	CASSHDRVSYEQYF	TGCGCCAGCAGCCATGACAGGGTCTCCTACGAGCAGTACTTC
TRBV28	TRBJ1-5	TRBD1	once	CASSHPEDRANQPQHF	TGTGCCAGCAGCCACCCCGAGGACAGGGCGAATCAGCCCCAGCATTTT
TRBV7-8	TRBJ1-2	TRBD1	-	CASSLDSRQGYGYTF	TGTGCCAGCAGCTTAGATTCAAGACAGGGCTATGGCTACACCTTC
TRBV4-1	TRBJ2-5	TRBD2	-	CASSQAPGLGAETQYF	TGCGCCAGCAGCCAAGCCCCGGGACTAGGAGCGGAGACCCAGTACTTC
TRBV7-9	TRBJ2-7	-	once	CASSLLPDFYEQYF	TGTGCCAGCAGCTTATTACCAGATTTCTACGAGCAGTACTTC
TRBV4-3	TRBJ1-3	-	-	CASSRSGGLAANTIYF	TGCGCCAGCAGCAGAAGCGGGGGGCTAGCGGCAAACACCATATATTTT
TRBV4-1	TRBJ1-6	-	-	CASTPGGTRESPLHF	TGCGCCAGCACACCCGGGGGCACGCGGGAGTCACCCCTCCACTTT
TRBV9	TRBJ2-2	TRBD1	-	CASSVGQGNANTGELFF	TGTGCCAGCAGCGTAGGACAGGGCAACGCGAACACCGGGGAGCTGTTTTTT
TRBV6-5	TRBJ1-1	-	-	CASSYSIALNTEAFF	TGTGCCAGCAGTTACTCTATAGCACTGAACACTGAAGCTTTCTTT
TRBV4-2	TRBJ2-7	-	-	CASSQPGTYEQYF	TGTGCCAGCAGCCAACCAGGTACCTACGAGCAGTACTTC
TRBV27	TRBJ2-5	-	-	CASSFEARGETQYF	TGTGCCAGCAGTTTTGAGGCCAGGGGAGAGACCCAGTACTTC
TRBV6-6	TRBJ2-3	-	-	CASSHTDTQYF	TGTGCCAGCAGTCACACAGATACGCAGTATTTT
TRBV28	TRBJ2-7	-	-	CASSPQGREQYF	TGTGCCAGCAGTCCCCAGGGTCGCGAGCAGTACTTC
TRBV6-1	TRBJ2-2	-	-	CASIWGVSTGELFF	TGTGCCAGCATCTGGGGGGTGAGTACCGGGGAGCTGTTTTTT
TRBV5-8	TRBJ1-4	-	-	CASSLAYLGQPNEKLFF	TGTGCCAGCAGCTTGGCCTACCTCGGACAGCCTAATGAAAAACTGTTTTTT
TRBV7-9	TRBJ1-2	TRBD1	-	CASSVDREANYGYTF	TGTGCCAGCAGCGTAGACAGGGAAGCTAACTATGGCTACACCTTC
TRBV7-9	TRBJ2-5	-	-	CASSSNQETQYF	TGTGCCAGCAGCTCCAACCAAGAGACCCAGTACTTC
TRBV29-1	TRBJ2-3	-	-	CSVIAGSTDTQYF	TGCAGCGTTATCGCCGGGAGCACAGATACGCAGTATTTT
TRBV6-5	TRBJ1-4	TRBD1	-	CATRGQLNEKLFF	TGTGCCACCAGGGGACAGTTAAATGAAAAACTGTTTTTT